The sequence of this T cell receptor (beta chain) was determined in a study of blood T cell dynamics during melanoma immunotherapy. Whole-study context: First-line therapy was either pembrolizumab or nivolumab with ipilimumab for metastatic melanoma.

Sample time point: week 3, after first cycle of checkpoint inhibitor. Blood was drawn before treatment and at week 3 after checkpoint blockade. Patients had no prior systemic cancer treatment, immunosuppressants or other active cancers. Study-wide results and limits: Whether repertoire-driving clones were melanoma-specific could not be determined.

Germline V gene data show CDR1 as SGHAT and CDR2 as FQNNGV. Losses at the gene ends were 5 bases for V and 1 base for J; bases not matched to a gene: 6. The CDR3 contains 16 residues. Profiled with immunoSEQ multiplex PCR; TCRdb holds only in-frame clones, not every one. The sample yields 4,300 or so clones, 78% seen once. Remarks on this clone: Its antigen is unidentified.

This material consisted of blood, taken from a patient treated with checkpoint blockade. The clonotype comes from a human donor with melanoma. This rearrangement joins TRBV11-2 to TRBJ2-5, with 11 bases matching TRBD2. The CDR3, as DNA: TGTGCCAGCAGCCCGTCTAGCGGGGGGTCCCAAGAGACCCAGTACTTC. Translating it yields CASSPSSGGSQETQYF.